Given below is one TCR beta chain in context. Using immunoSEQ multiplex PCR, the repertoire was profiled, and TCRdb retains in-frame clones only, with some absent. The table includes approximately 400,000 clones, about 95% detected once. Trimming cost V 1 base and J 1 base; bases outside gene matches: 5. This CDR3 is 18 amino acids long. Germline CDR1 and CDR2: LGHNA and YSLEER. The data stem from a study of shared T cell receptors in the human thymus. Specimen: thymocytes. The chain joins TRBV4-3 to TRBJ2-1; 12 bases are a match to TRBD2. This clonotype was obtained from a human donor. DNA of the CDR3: TGCGCCAGCAGCCAAGGACTAGCGGGAGAAAGGTCCTACAATGAGCAGTTCTTC. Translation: CASSQGLAGERSYNEQFF.